This is a list of T cell receptor beta chains from one sample in a study of cytomegalovirus exposure and HLA in healthy donors. Measured with immunoSEQ multiplex PCR; TCRdb has only the in-frame clones, and not every one. This repertoire includes approximately 47,000 clones. The specimen was PBMCs. These receptors were collected from a male donor in good health and CMV-seronegative. Both conserved end residues are part of each CDR3. The order of the fields is J gene, V gene, D gene, CDR3 DNA, CDR3 protein. The D gene is left open where the match is weak.

J gene: TRBJ1-2; V gene: TRBV19; D gene: .; CDR3 DNA: TGTGCCAGTAGTGCACAGAGTCTCTATGGCTACACCTTC; CDR3 protein: CASSAQSLYGYTF
J gene: TRBJ1-1; V gene: TRBV6-5; D gene: .; CDR3 DNA: TGTGCCACCCGGGGGGGCTTTACGGGGGCAGAAGCTTTCTTT; CDR3 protein: CATRGGFTGAEAFF
J gene: TRBJ1-1; V gene: TRBV19; D gene: .; CDR3 DNA: TGTGCCAGTGGGGAACTCAGGGCGCCCACTGAAGCTTTCTTT; CDR3 protein: CASGELRAPTEAFF
J gene: TRBJ2-6; V gene: TRBV30; D gene: TRBD2; CDR3 DNA: TGTGCCTGCACGGGACTAGCGGCAACCTCTGGGGCCAACGTCCTGACTTTC; CDR3 protein: CACTGLAATSGANVLTF
J gene: TRBJ1-2; V gene: TRBV6-5; D gene: TRBD1; CDR3 DNA: TGTGCCAGCAGTCAACGACAGGGGGATCAGTATGGCTACACCTTC; CDR3 protein: CASSQRQGDQYGYTF
J gene: TRBJ2-1; V gene: TRBV30; D gene: TRBD2; CDR3 DNA: TGTGCCTGGAATGCTGGAGCGGGGTTGAATGAGCAGTTCTTC; CDR3 protein: CAWNAGAGLNEQFF
J gene: TRBJ2-3; V gene: TRBV11-2; D gene: .; CDR3 DNA: TGTGCCAGCAGCTCATCTGGCTACTATTTTATCACAGATACGCAGTATTTT; CDR3 protein: CASSSSGYYFITDTQYF
J gene: TRBJ2-7; V gene: TRBV6-6; D gene: TRBD1; CDR3 DNA: TGTGCCAGCGGCCGGGACAGGGGATACGAGCAGTACTTC; CDR3 protein: CASGRDRGYEQYF
J gene: TRBJ1-5; V gene: TRBV15; D gene: .; CDR3 DNA: TGTGCCGCCAGCAGAGATCTAGGGGGCAATCAGCCCCAGCATTTT; CDR3 protein: CAASRDLGGNQPQHF
J gene: TRBJ2-3; V gene: TRBV18; D gene: TRBD2; CDR3 DNA: TGTGCCAGCTTGGGGACTAGCGGCACAGATACGCAGTATTTT; CDR3 protein: CASLGTSGTDTQYF
J gene: TRBJ1-2; V gene: TRBV6-4; D gene: .; CDR3 DNA: TGTGCCAGCAGTGACACCCCCCAGGGCCTTTACTATGGCTACACCTTC; CDR3 protein: CASSDTPQGLYYGYTF
J gene: TRBJ1-2; V gene: TRBV4-2; D gene: .; CDR3 DNA: TGTGCCAGCAGGGGGGGTGACTATGGCTACACCTTC; CDR3 protein: CASRGGDYGYTF
J gene: TRBJ2-2; V gene: TRBV5-4; D gene: .; CDR3 DNA: TGTGCCAGCAGGACTAGGGGCACCGGGGAGCTGTTTTTT; CDR3 protein: CASRTRGTGELFF